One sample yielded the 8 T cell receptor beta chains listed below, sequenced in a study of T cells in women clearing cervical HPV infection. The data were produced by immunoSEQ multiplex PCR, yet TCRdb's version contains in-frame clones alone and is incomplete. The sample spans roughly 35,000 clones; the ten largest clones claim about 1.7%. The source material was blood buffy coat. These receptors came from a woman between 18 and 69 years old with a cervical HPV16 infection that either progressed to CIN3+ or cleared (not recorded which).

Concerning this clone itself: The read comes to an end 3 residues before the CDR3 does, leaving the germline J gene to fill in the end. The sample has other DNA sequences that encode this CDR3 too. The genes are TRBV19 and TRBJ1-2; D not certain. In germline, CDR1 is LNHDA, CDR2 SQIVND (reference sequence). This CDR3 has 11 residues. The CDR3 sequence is CASSSRYDYTF. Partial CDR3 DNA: TGTGCCAGTAGTTCACGCTACGAC.

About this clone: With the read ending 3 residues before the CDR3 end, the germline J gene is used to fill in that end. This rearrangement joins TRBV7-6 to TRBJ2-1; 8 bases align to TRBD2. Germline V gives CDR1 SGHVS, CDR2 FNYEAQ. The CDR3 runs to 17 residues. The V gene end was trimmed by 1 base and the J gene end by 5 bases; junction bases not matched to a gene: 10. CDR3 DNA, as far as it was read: TGTGCCAGCAGCTTAGAAAAAAATAGCGGGGCAAACAATGAG. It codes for CASSLEKNSGANNE. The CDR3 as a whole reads CASSLEKNSGANNEQFF.

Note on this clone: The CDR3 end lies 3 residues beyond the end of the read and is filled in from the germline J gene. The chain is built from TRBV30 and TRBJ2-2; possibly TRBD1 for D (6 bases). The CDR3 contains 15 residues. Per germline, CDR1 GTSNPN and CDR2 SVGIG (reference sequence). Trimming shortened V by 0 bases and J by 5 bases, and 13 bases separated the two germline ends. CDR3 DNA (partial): TGTGCCTGGAGTGTCCCAGGGGTCGAGACCGGGGAG. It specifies CAWSVPGVETGE. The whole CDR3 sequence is CAWSVPGVETGELFF.

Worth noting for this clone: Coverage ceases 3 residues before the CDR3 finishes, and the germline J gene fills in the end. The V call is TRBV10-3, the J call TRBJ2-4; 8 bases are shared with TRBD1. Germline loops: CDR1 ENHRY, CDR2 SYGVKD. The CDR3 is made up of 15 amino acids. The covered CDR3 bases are TGTGCCATCAGTGGGTCCAGGGGGCAGGGGTATGGT. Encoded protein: CAISGSRGQGYG. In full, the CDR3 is CAISGSRGQGYGQYF.

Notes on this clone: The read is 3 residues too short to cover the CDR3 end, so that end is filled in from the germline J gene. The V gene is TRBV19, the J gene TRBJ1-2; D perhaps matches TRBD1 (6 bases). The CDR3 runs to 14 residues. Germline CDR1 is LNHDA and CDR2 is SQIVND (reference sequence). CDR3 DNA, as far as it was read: TGTGCCAGTAGCTCTAGCGGGGGGGCCCTTGAC. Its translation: CASSSSGGALD. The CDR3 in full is CASSSSGGALDYTF.

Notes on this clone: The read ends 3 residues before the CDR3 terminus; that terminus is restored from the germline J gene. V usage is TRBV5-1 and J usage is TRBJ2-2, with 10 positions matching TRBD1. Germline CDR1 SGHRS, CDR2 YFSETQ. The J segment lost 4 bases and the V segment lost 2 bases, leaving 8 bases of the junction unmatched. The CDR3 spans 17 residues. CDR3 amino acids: CASSLVRTGGVTGELFF. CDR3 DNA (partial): TGCGCCAGCAGCTTAGTTCGGACAGGGGGGGTCACCGGGGAG.

The CDR3 is CASSESAYEQYF. The sequenced part of the CDR3 DNA is TGTGCCAGCAGTGAGAGCGCCTACGAG. The V gene is TRBV2, the J gene TRBJ2-7; D uncertain. The CDR3 end lies 3 residues beyond the end of the read and is filled in from the germline J gene. The germline V gene encodes CDR1 SNHLY and CDR2 FYNNEI. This CDR3 has 12 residues. V lost 3 bases to trimming and J lost 2 bases, with 5 bases between them.

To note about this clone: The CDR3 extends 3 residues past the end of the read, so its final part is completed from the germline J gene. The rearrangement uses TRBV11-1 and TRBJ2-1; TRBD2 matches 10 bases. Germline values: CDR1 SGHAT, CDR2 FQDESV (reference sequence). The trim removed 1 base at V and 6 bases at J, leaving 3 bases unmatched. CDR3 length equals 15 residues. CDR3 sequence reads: CASSLVSSGGNEQFF. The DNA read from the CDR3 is TGTGCCAGCAGCTTAGTGTCTAGCGGGGGCAATGAG.